The rows below give T cell receptor beta chains drawn from one sample of a study of cytomegalovirus exposure and HLA in healthy donors. Assay: immunoSEQ multiplex PCR; the TCRdb copy retains only in-frame clones and omits some. This sample carries 80,000 to 100,000 clones, under 70% of them seen once, and the ten largest clones take 2% to 3%. Sequenced input: PBMCs. The origin of the receptors is a man aged 45-65 years in good health and CMV-seronegative. The CDR3 runs from the conserved cysteine through the conserved F or W. D genes are given only for firm matches. The size field is filled for only some rows; it gives once, few, many or a size class.

d_gene	abundance	j_gene	v_gene	CDR3nt	CDR3aa
NA	few	TRBJ2-7	TRBV19	TGTGCCAGTAGTACCCAGGGAACCTACGAGCAGTACTTC	CASSTQGTYEQYF
NA	once	TRBJ2-6	TRBV9	TGTGCCAGCAGCGTAGATCGAGGGACTCTAATCCACGTCCTGACTTTC	CASSVDRGTLIHVLTF
NA	few	TRBJ2-1	TRBV6-6	TGTGCCAGCAGTTACGGGGAGATTAATGAGCAGTTCTTC	CASSYGEINEQFF
TRBD1	NA	TRBJ2-7	TRBV27	TGTGCCAGCACTTCATTCATCCGGACAGGGCGCCGCGAGCAGTACTTC	CASTSFIRTGRREQYF
NA	NA	TRBJ1-1	TRBV27	TGTGCCACCGCGGGCACTGAAGCTTTCTTT	CATAGTEAFF
NA	NA	TRBJ2-3	TRBV28	TGTGCCAGCAGTTTTGTGGGCAGGGCCACAGATACGCAGTATTTT	CASSFVGRATDTQYF
TRBD2	NA	TRBJ2-1	TRBV5-1	TGCGCCAGCAGCTTCGGGGGGTCCTACAATGAGCAGTTCTTC	CASSFGGSYNEQFF
TRBD1	NA	TRBJ2-5	TRBV29-1	TGCAGCGTTGGCTCCCCACAGGGGTTGGTGGAGACCCAGTACTTC	CSVGSPQGLVETQYF
TRBD1	NA	TRBJ1-5	TRBV6-1	TGTGCCAGCAGTGGGACAGGGAATCAGCCCCAGCATTTT	CASSGTGNQPQHF
NA	NA	TRBJ1-2	TRBV6-5	TGTGCCAGCAGAAACCCGCAGGGAAACTATGGCTACACCTTC	CASRNPQGNYGYTF
NA	few	TRBJ1-4	TRBV28	TGTGCCAGCAGTTTTCGGGCAGGGAATAATGAAAAACTGTTTTTT	CASSFRAGNNEKLFF
TRBD2	few	TRBJ2-2	TRBV27	TGTGCCAGCATGAGCGGGGGATACACCGGGGAGCTGTTTTTT	CASMSGGYTGELFF
TRBD2	NA	TRBJ2-1	TRBV18	TGTGCCAGCTCACTCCGGACTAGCGCTTCTAATGAGCAGTTCTTC	CASSLRTSASNEQFF
TRBD1	NA	TRBJ1-2	TRBV5-6	TGTGCCAGCAGCTACACCGACAGGGCTAGAACCTTC	CASSYTDRARTF
NA	few	TRBJ1-5	TRBV6-6	TGTGCCAGCAGGCAGGGGCGGAGCAATCAGCCCCAGCATTTT	CASRQGRSNQPQHF
NA	NA	TRBJ1-6	TRBV5-1	TGCGCCAGCCGACAGACGAATAATTCACCCCTCCACTTT	CASRQTNNSPLHF
TRBD2	NA	TRBJ2-7	TRBV14	TGTGCCAGCAGCCAAGCTAGCGGGAGGGCCTACGAGCAGTACTTC	CASSQASGRAYEQYF
TRBD1	NA	TRBJ1-4	TRBV2	TGTGCCAGCAGTGTTCAGGGGGCTTCGAGTGAAAAACTGTTTTTT	CASSVQGASSEKLFF
NA	few	TRBJ1-1	TRBV2	TGTGCCAGCAGTGGACTTCTCCCTGAAGCTTTCTTT	CASSGLLPEAFF
NA	few	TRBJ2-1	TRBV7-8	TGTGCCAGCAGCCCGCACTTCAGAGCGGGCATCTACGGTTACTCCTACAATGAGCAGTTCTTC	CASSPHFRAGIYGYSYNEQFF
TRBD1	NA	TRBJ1-3	TRBV7-2	TGTGCCAGCAGCATCCCGGGACAGTGGGGAAACACCATATATTTT	CASSIPGQWGNTIYF
NA	few	TRBJ1-2	TRBV19	TGTGCCAGTAGTATTCTTACAGGGACCTATGGCTACACCTTC	CASSILTGTYGYTF